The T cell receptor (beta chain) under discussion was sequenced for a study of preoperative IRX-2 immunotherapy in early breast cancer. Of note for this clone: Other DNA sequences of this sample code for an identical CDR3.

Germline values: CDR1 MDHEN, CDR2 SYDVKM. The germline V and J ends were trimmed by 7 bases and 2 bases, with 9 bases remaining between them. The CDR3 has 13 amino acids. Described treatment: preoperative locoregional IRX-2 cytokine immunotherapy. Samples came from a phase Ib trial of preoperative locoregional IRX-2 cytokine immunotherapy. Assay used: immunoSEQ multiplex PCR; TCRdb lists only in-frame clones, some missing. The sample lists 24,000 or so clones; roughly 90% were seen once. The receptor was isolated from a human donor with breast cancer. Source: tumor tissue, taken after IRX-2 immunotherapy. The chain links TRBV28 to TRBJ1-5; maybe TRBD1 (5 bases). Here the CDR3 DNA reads TGTGCCAGCACCGGGACCCGCAATCAGCCCCAGCATTTT. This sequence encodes CASTGTRNQPQHF.